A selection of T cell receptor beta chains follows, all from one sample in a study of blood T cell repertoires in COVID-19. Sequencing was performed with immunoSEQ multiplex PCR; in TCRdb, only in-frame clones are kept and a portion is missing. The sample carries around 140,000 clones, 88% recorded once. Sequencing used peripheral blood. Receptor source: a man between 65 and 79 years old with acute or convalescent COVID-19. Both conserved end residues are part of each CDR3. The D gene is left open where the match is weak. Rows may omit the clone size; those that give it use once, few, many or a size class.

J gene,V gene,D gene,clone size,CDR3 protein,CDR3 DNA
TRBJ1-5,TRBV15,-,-,CATGEGDGILSNQPQHF,TGTGCCACCGGCGAGGGAGATGGGATTCTAAGCAATCAGCCCCAGCATTTT
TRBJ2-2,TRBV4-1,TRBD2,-,CASSHEAGDTGELFF,TGCGCCAGCAGCCATGAAGCGGGAGATACCGGGGAGCTGTTTTTT
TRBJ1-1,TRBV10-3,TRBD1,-,CAISPGTGVTTTEAFF,TGTGCCATCAGCCCCGGGACAGGGGTAACCACCACTGAAGCTTTCTTT
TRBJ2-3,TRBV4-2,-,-,CASSQDFLGSRTAHNHRDTQYF,TGTGCCAGCAGCCAAGATTTCTTAGGGTCGCGGACAGCTCATAATCATAGGGATACGCAGTATTTT
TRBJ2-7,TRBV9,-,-,CASSVARGEQYF,TGTGCCAGCAGCGTAGCCCGGGGGGAGCAGTACTTC
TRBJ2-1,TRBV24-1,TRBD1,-,CATSDRDRGRNEQFF,TGTGCCACCAGTGATCGGGACAGGGGTAGGAATGAGCAGTTCTTC
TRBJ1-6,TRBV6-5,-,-,CASSYPGQVNSPLHF,TGTGCCAGCAGTTACCCCGGACAAGTCAATTCACCCCTCCACTTT
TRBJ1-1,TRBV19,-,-,CASISTPSGTEAFF,TGTGCCAGTATTTCGACTCCCTCGGGCACTGAAGCTTTCTTT
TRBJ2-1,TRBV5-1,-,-,CGSSTETYNEQFF,TGCGGCTCTAGCACGGAGACCTACAATGAGCAGTTCTTC
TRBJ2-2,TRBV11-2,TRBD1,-,CASSSGQGGGELFF,TGTGCCAGCAGCTCGGGACAGGGAGGCGGGGAGCTGTTTTTT
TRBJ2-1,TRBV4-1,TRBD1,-,CARGKVGDREVNEQFF,TGCGCCAGAGGAAAAGTAGGGGACAGGGAGGTCAATGAGCAGTTCTTC
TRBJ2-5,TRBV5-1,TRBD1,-,CASSRDRHQETQYF,TGCGCCAGCAGCCGGGACAGACACCAAGAGACCCAGTACTTC
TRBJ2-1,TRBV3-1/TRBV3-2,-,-,CASSPESPSDEQFF,TGTGCCAGCAGCCCCGAAAGTCCTAGCGATGAGCAGTTCTTC
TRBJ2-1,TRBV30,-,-,CAWSGGRNEQFF,TGTGCCTGGAGTGGTGGGAGGAATGAGCAGTTCTTC
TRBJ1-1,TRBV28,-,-,CASSKTALNTEAFF,TGTGCCAGCAGCAAGACAGCGTTGAACACTGAAGCTTTCTTT
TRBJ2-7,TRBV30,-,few,CAWSPGTYEQYF,TGTGCCTGGTCACCGGGAACCTACGAGCAGTACTTC
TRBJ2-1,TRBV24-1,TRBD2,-,CATSARETSGSHEQFF,TGTGCCACCAGTGCACGAGAGACTAGCGGGAGTCATGAGCAGTTCTTC
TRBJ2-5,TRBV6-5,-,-,CASSREFQETQYF,TGTGCCAGCAGTCGGGAGTTCCAAGAGACCCAGTACTTC
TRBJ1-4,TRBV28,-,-,CASMGGDRGDEKLFF,TGTGCCAGCATGGGCGGGGATAGAGGGGATGAAAAACTGTTTTTT
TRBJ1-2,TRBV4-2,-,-,CASSQDSDSVRNYGYTF,TGTGCCAGCAGCCAAGATTCAGACAGCGTGCGTAACTATGGCTACACCTTC
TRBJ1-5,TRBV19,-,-,CASSMDGGPRPQHF,TGTGCCAGTAGTATGGACGGAGGACCCCGGCCCCAGCATTTT
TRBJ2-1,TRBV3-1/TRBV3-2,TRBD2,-,CASSPSGGVRNEQFF,TGTGCCAGCAGCCCGAGCGGGGGGGTCAGGAATGAGCAGTTCTTC
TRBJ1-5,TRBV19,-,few,CASLRDFRDGNQPQHF,TGTGCCAGCCTGAGGGACTTTAGGGATGGCAATCAGCCCCAGCATTTT
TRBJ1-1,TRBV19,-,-,CASIRGIGTEAFF,TGTGCCAGTATAAGGGGGATAGGGACTGAAGCTTTCTTT
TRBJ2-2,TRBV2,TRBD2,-,CASSWTSGSNTGELFF,TGTGCCAGCAGTTGGACTAGCGGATCGAACACCGGGGAGCTGTTTTTT
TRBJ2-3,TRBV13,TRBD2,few,CASSLTLGASGRSDTQYF,TGTGCCAGCAGCCTTACCCTCGGGGCTAGCGGGAGGTCAGATACGCAGTATTTT
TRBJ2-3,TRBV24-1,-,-,CATSDGQGLTDTQYF,TGTGCCACCAGTGATGGGCAGGGCCTCACAGATACGCAGTATTTT
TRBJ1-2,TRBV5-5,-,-,CASSRATGYGYTF,TGTGCCAGCAGCCGGGCTACAGGGTATGGCTACACCTTC
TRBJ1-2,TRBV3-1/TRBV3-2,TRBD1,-,CASSQGISRQGAEGYTF,TGTGCCAGCAGCCAAGGAATTTCGAGACAGGGGGCAGAAGGCTACACCTTC
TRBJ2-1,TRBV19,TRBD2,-,CASRIAGGVSYNEQFF,TGTGCCAGTAGAATAGCGGGAGGGGTCTCCTACAATGAGCAGTTCTTC
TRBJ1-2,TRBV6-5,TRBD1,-,CASSYSGRGAYGYTF,TGTGCCAGCAGTTACTCGGGCAGGGGGGCCTATGGCTACACCTTC
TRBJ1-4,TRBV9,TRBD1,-,CASSLGGGTGNEKLFF,TGTGCCAGCAGCCTTGGAGGGGGGACAGGGAACGAAAAACTGTTTTTT
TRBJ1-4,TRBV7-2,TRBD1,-,CASSLTGVNEKLFF,TGTGCCAGCAGCTTAACAGGGGTTAATGAAAAACTGTTTTTT
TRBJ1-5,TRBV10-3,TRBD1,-,CAIKDQGGNQPQHF,TGTGCCATCAAGGACCAGGGGGGCAATCAGCCCCAGCATTTT
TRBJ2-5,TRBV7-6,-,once,CASSLQQETQYF,TGTGCCAGCAGCTTACAGCAAGAGACCCAGTACTTC
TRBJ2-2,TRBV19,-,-,CARGGTGELFF,TGTGCCAGGGGGGGTACCGGGGAGCTGTTTTTT
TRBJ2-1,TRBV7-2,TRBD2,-,CASFRGGSGSNEQFF,TGTGCCAGCTTTCGAGGGGGTAGCGGGAGCAATGAGCAGTTCTTC
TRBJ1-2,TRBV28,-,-,CASHVTLGAGLYGYTF,TGTGCCAGCCACGTCACATTAGGGGCAGGGCTCTATGGCTACACCTTC
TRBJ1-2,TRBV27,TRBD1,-,CASSLTGTGGNYGYTF,TGTGCCAGCAGTTTAACCGGGACAGGGGGCAACTATGGCTACACCTTC
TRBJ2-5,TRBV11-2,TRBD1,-,CASSLGDRDQETQYF,TGTGCCAGCAGCTTAGGCGACAGGGACCAAGAGACCCAGTACTTC
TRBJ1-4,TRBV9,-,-,CASSPDGRSNEKLFF,TGTGCCAGCAGCCCGGATGGGAGATCTAATGAAAAACTGTTTTTT
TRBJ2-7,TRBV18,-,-,CASSPGANYEQYF,TGTGCCAGCTCACCAGGGGCGAACTACGAGCAGTACTTC
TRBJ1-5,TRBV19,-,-,CASSIDLSPPQPQHF,TGTGCCAGTAGTATAGATCTATCCCCACCTCAGCCCCAGCATTTT
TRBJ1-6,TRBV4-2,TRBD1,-,CASSRGQGARSPLHF,TGTGCCAGCAGCCGGGGACAGGGGGCAAGATCACCCCTCCACTTT
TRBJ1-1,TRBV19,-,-,CASSAQQVNTEAFF,TGTGCCAGTAGTGCCCAACAGGTGAACACTGAAGCTTTCTTT
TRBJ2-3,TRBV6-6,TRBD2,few,CASSKLSGGATDTQYF,TGTGCCAGCAGTAAACTCAGCGGGGGGGCAACAGATACGCAGTATTTT
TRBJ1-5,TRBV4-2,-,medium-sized,CASSQDTGPGQPQHF,TGTGCCAGCAGCCAAGACACAGGGCCGGGCCAGCCCCAGCATTTT
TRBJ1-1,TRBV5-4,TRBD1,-,CASSSGTGLNTEAFF,TGTGCCAGCAGCTCGGGGACAGGGTTGAACACTGAAGCTTTCTTT
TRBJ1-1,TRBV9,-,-,CASSGQRDTEAFF,TGTGCCAGCAGCGGCCAGAGGGACACTGAAGCTTTCTTT
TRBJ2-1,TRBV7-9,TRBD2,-,CAGGLAGHNEQFF,TGTGCCGGAGGACTAGCGGGTCACAATGAGCAGTTCTTC
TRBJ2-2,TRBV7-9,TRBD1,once,CASSFTGATGELFF,TGTGCCAGCAGCTTTACAGGGGCCACCGGGGAGCTGTTTTTT
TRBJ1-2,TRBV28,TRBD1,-,CASSGTDLFGYTF,TGTGCCAGCAGCGGGACAGACTTGTTTGGCTACACCTTC
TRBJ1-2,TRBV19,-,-,CASSIGRANYGYTF,TGTGCCAGTAGTATTGGGAGAGCTAACTATGGCTACACCTTC
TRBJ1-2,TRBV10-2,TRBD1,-,CATRQGDRGLYGYTF,TGCGCCACCCGCCAAGGGGACAGGGGGCTCTATGGCTACACCTTC
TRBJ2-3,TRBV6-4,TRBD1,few,CASSRTGDGTDTQYF,TGTGCCAGCAGTCGGACAGGGGATGGCACAGATACGCAGTATTTT
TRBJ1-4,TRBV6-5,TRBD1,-,CASTKGQDNEKLFF,TGTGCCAGCACCAAGGGACAGGATAATGAAAAACTGTTTTTT
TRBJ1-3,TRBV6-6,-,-,CAAREGEPGNTIYF,TGTGCCGCCAGGGAAGGGGAACCTGGAAACACCATATATTTT
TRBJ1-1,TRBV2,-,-,CASSALFGNTEAFF,TGTGCCAGCAGTGCGCTGTTCGGGAACACTGAAGCTTTCTTT
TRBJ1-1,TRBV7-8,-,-,CAATAGVNTEAFF,TGTGCCGCCACGGCGGGGGTGAACACTGAAGCTTTCTTT
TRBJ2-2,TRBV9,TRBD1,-,CASSAGTGNTGELFF,TGTGCCAGCAGCGCCGGGACAGGGAACACCGGGGAGCTGTTTTTT